The 24 T cell receptor beta chains below were found in one sample sequenced in a study of T cells in Graves' hyperthyroidism and ophthalmopathy (dated by TCRdb to the late 2010s). The library was made by multiplex PCR. TCRdb lists the instrument as Illumina HiSeq 2000. The TCR beta CDR3 regions were amplified from the RNA transcripts. A first-round RT-PCR of the TCR CDR3 used the HTBI primer set with the Qiagen OneStep RT-PCR kit. The raw public reads went through TCRdb reprocessing: fastp at Q25, MiXCR clone calling, in-frame beta chains kept. When rows share a CDR3 protein, they turn into one entry using the most common DNA and genes. Here the sample has a few hundred thousand distinct CDR3 sequences; 16% occur a single time. Less than 3.5% of the sample comes from the top ten. Sample: blood. The receptor source for this set is a woman in her thirties or forties with Graves' ophthalmopathy.

This clonotype was detected ten times or more. In DNA, the CDR3 is TGTGCCAGCAGTGTGTCAGGACGCATCTATGGCTACACCTTC. This sequence encodes CASSVSGRIYGYTF. The J gene is TRBJ1-2, the V gene TRBV2; no clear D gene. Germline lookup yields CDR1 SNHLY and CDR2 FYNNEI. Deletions cut 4 bases from V and 4 bases from J, with 13 bases between. The CDR3 extends over 14 amino acids.

The gene calls are TRBV12-3 or TRBV12-4 and TRBJ1-4, with D possibly TRBD1 on 5 matching bases. The length of the CDR3 is 14 residues. V was cut by 7 bases and J by 5 bases, with 14 bases left in between. CDR3 sequence reads: CASTWGRQNEKLFF. CDR3 DNA: TGTGCCAGCACCTGGGGACGGCAGAATGAAAAACTGTTTTTT.

J is TRBJ2-1 and V is TRBV14; 7 nucleotides agree with TRBD2. Germline values: CDR1 SGHDN, CDR2 FVKESK. J lost 5 bases, V lost 0 bases, and 13 bases had no gene match. The CDR3 extends over 18 amino acids. In DNA, the CDR3 is TGTGCCAGCAGCCAAGAGAGGCTAGCGGTCCGAGGCCACAATGAGCAGTTCTTC. Residues: CASSQERLAVRGHNEQFF.

This clonotype was counted many times. The chain carries TRBV12-3 or TRBV12-4 and TRBJ2-1; D is perhaps TRBD2 (6 bases). V lost 6 bases, J lost 0 bases, and 15 bases lay in between. The CDR3 extends over 16 amino acids. CDR3 protein: CASSSGLPSSYNEQFF. DNA of the CDR3: TGTGCCAGCAGCAGCGGACTACCGAGCTCCTACAATGAGCAGTTCTTC.

The chain uses TRBV7-9 and TRBJ2-1, with TRBD2 matching over 10 bases. The J segment lost 6 bases and the V segment lost 3 bases, leaving 5 bases of the junction unmatched. CDR3 length: 15 amino acids. Germline CDR1 and CDR2: SEHNR and FQNEAQ (reference sequence). CDR3 in amino acids: CASSFPSGGVNEQFF. The CDR3 DNA sequence: TGTGCCAGCAGCTTTCCTAGCGGGGGTGTCAATGAGCAGTTCTTC.

A few counts support this clonotype. J is TRBJ1-1 and V is TRBV10-2; the D gene is possibly TRBD1 (6 bases). The germline V and J ends were trimmed by 4 bases and 6 bases, with 12 bases remaining between them. CDR3 length: 13 amino acids. Germline V gene sequence: CDR1 WSHSY, CDR2 SAAADI. In DNA, the CDR3 is TGCGCCAGCAGTGCAGGGGATTGGGCTGAAGCTTTCTTT. This translates into CASSAGDWAEAFF.

The chain recombines TRBV7-3 with TRBJ2-1; 11 nucleotides align to TRBD2. Germline V lookup: CDR1 SGHTA, CDR2 FQGTGA. There are 15 residues in the CDR3. The V and J ends lost 4 bases and 10 bases, in that order; junction bases with no gene match: 9. CDR3 in amino acids: CASSWGVAGGQEQFF. DNA of the CDR3: TGTGCCAGCAGCTGGGGGGTAGCGGGGGGGCAGGAGCAGTTCTTC.

This chain links TRBV19 with TRBJ1-3; D is ambiguous. This CDR3 spans 13 amino acids. Germline CDR1 reads LNHDA; CDR2 reads SQIVND (reference sequence). V was clipped by 7 bases and J by 4 bases, with 11 bases between them. As DNA, the CDR3 is TGTGCCAGTAATGCAGGATTGGGAAACACCATATATTTT. Its translation is CASNAGLGNTIYF.

The chain has TRBV4-1 and TRBJ2-2; D perhaps matches TRBD2 (6 bases). The length of the CDR3 is 16 residues. V lost 5 bases and J 4 bases, leaving 17 bases between the germline ends. Per germline, CDR1 MGHRA and CDR2 YSYEKL. The CDR3: CASSVGPRGVTGELFF. In nucleotides, the CDR3 is TGCGCCAGCAGCGTCGGACCACGCGGGGTCACCGGGGAGCTGTTTTTT.

This clonotype was seen repeatedly, ten times or more. This sequence joins TRBV20-1 and TRBJ1-1; 10 nucleotides match TRBD1. Germline V gene sequence: CDR1 DFQATT, CDR2 SNEGSKA (reference sequence). This CDR3 has 12 residues. J lost 8 bases, V lost 5 bases, and 5 bases had no gene match. CDR3: CSARQGAKEAFF. As DNA, the CDR3 is TGCAGTGCTCGACAGGGGGCAAAAGAAGCTTTCTTT.

The table lists this clonotype with many counts. The chain uses TRBV11-2 and TRBJ2-5; a possible D gene is TRBD2 (6 bases). The CDR3 is made up of 17 amino acids. Germline assignment: CDR1 SGHAT and CDR2 FQNNGV. Trimming left V 5 bases short and J 2 bases short, with 21 bases between. The DNA of the CDR3 is TGTGCCAGCAGCCCATGGCGGGGCCTCCCCGAGCAAGAGACCCAGTACTTC. It is translated as CASSPWRGLPEQETQYF. Complete variable domain (other parts from reference TRBV11-2 and TRBJ2-5): EAGVAQSPRYKIIEKRQSVAFWCNPISGHATLYWYQQILGQGPKLLIQFQNNGVVDDSQLPKDRFSAERLKGVDSTLKIQPAKLEDSAVYLCASSPWRGLPEQETQYFGPGTRLLVL.

This clonotype has a count of ten or more. The V call is TRBV2, the J call TRBJ2-3; no clear D gene. The germline V gene encodes CDR1 SNHLY and CDR2 FYNNEI. The CDR3 covers 11 residues. V lost 1 base and J lost 8, with 4 bases in between. The CDR3 coding sequence is TGTGCCAGCAGTGAAGAGGGTACGCAGTATTTT. It translates to CASSEEGTQYF.

This clonotype was recorded many times. The V call is TRBV20-1, the J call TRBJ2-3, with D unclear. CDR1 and CDR2 (germline): DFQATT, SNEGSKA (reference sequence). The V end was cut by 3 bases, the J end by 0 bases, with 13 bases between. The CDR3 has 15 amino acids. The CDR3 DNA follows: TGCAGTGCTAGGGGTATTAGCCGAAGCACAGATACGCAGTATTTT. The encoded protein is CSARGISRSTDTQYF.

This clonotype was picked up many times. V and J are TRBV20-1 and TRBJ1-2, with 8 bases identical to TRBD1. V trimming: 0 bases; J trimming: 6 bases; junction bases outside the gene matches: 9. From germline, CDR1 is DFQATT and CDR2 SNEGSKA (reference sequence). The CDR3 consists of 15 residues. CDR3 sequence reads: CSARDPGGSGDGYTF. The CDR3 DNA sequence: TGCAGTGCTAGAGATCCAGGGGGCAGTGGGGATGGCTACACCTTC.

This chain joins TRBV7-9 and TRBJ2-2; 10 bases align to TRBD2. This CDR3 region has 17 residues. Germline V gives CDR1 SEHNR, CDR2 FQNEAQ (reference sequence). J lost 5 bases, V lost 4 bases, and 10 bases had no gene match. The CDR3 sequence: CASSSPPKREGTGELFF. The CDR3 region has the DNA TGTGCCAGCAGCTCCCCCCCCAAGCGGGAGGGAACCGGGGAGCTGTTTTTT.

This clonotype was seen ten or more times. The chain joins TRBV27 to TRBJ2-3; TRBD1 is a possible D gene (5 bases). Trimming removed 6 bases from V and 4 bases from J, with 17 bases in between. Germline lookup yields CDR1 MNHEY and CDR2 SMNVEV (reference sequence). This CDR3 is 15 amino acids long. In DNA, the CDR3 is TGTGCCAGCAGAGCAGGGTTTGCAGTCGCAGATACGCAGTATTTT. It specifies CASRAGFAVADTQYF.

This clonotype was seen many times. The CDR3 sequence is CASSGEGIYGYTF. CDR3 bases: TGTGCCAGCAGTGGAGAGGGAATCTATGGCTACACCTTC. The chain carries TRBV2 and TRBJ1-2; no clear D gene. The V gene's germline CDR1 is SNHLY and CDR2 FYNNEI. V dropped 4 bases and J dropped 4 bases, with 10 bases sitting between them. The CDR3 sequence is 13 residues long.

In its sample, this clonotype was seen a few times. The genes are TRBV7-9 and TRBJ1-2; a possible D gene is TRBD1 (5 bases). The CDR3 loop spans 17 amino acids. Per germline, CDR1 SEHNR and CDR2 FQNEAQ (reference sequence). V lost 6 bases, J lost 1 base, and 21 bases lay in between. In DNA form, the CDR3 reads TGTGCCAGCAGTCGATCGCGGATCGTGGGGGGTAACTATGGCTACACCTTC. This translates into CASSRSRIVGGNYGYTF.

In this sample, this clonotype turned up a few times. The chain has TRBV20-1 and TRBJ2-3, with 13 nucleotides matching TRBD2. Per germline, CDR1 DFQATT and CDR2 SNEGSKA (reference sequence). Unmatched junction bases numbered 6, after V lost 1 base and J lost 2 bases. The CDR3 is made up of 17 amino acids. CDR3 nucleotides: TGCAGTGCTAGAGCGACTAGCGGGGGGACTCACACAGATACGCAGTATTTT. Amino acids: CSARATSGGTHTDTQYF.

At least ten counts were recorded for this clonotype. The CDR3 DNA is TGTGCCAGCAGCTTAGTAGGGGGTGCCACGCAGTATTTT. Encoded protein: CASSLVGGATQYF. V usage is TRBV11-2 and J usage is TRBJ2-3, with D perhaps matching TRBD1 (6 bases). CDR3 length: 13 residues. The germline V gene encodes CDR1 SGHAT and CDR2 FQNNGV. Trimming pared 1 base from V and 9 bases from J, leaving 11 bases between.

Many counts were recorded for this clonotype. The CDR3: CASSPRGRTVLNEQFF. As DNA, the CDR3 is TGTGCCAGCAGTCCTCGGGGCCGGACTGTACTCAATGAGCAGTTCTTC. The rearrangement links TRBV28 to TRBJ2-1; D is tentatively TRBD1 or TRBD2 (5 bases each). This CDR3 has 16 amino acids. The V gene lost 5 bases and the J gene lost 6 bases, with 20 bases spanning the gap. Germline V gene sequence: CDR1 MDHEN, CDR2 SYDVKM.

This clonotype was found a few times. V gene TRBV2 combines with J gene TRBJ1-6; D is uncertain. This CDR3 region has 14 residues. CDR1 and CDR2 from the germline V gene are SNHLY and FYNNEI. The V and J ends lost 7 bases and 7 bases respectively, with 14 bases between them. CDR3 protein: CASTLDTPNSPLHF. The CDR3 DNA reads TGTGCCAGCACTTTAGACACCCCAAATTCACCCCTCCACTTT. Complete variable domain (other parts from reference TRBV2 and TRBJ1-6): EPEVTQTPSHQVTQMGQEVILRCVPISNHLYFYWYRQILGQKVEFLVSFYNNEISEKSEIFDDQFSVERPDGSNFTLKIRSTKLEDSAMYFCASTLDTPNSPLHFGNGTRLTVT.

V usage is TRBV2 and J usage is TRBJ2-2; D not certain. Germline CDR1 SNHLY, CDR2 FYNNEI. The length of the CDR3 is 14 residues. Trimming cost V 5 bases and J 6 bases, with 13 bases left between them. The CDR3 protein is CASSTDPIAGELFF. CDR3 bases: TGTGCCAGCAGTACGGACCCGATCGCCGGGGAGCTGTTTTTT. Drawing the rest from reference TRBV2 and TRBJ2-2, the complete variable domain is EPEVTQTPSHQVTQMGQEVILRCVPISNHLYFYWYRQILGQKVEFLVSFYNNEISEKSEIFDDQFSVERPDGSNFTLKIRSTKLEDSAMYFCASSTDPIAGELFFGEGSRLTVL.

This clonotype was counted only a few times. The V call is TRBV12-3 or TRBV12-4, the J call TRBJ2-1; 7 bases align to TRBD2. This CDR3 has 15 residues. J gave up 4 bases and V 3 bases, and 6 bases lay outside the gene matches. CDR3 coding DNA: TGTGCCAGCAGTTTGGAGGCGGGGGTGTACAATGAGCAGTTCTTC. Protein product: CASSLEAGVYNEQFF.